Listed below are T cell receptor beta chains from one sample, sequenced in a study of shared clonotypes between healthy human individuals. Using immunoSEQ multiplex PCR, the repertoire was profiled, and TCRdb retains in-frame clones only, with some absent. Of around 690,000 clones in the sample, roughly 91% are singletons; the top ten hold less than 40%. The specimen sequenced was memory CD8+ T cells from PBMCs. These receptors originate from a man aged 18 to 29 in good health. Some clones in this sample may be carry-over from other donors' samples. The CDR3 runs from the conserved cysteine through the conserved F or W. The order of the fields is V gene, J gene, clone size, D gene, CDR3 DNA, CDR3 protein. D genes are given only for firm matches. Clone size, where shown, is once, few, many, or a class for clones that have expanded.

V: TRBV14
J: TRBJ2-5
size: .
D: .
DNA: TGTGCCAGCAGCCAAGATTGGGGGATTGGGGAAGAGACCCAGTACTTC
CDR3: CASSQDWGIGEETQYF

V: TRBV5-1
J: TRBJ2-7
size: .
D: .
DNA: TGCGCCAGCAGCTTCGCCCAGGCCTACGAGCAGTACTTC
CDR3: CASSFAQAYEQYF

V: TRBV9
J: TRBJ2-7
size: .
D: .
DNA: TGTGCCAGCAGCGTAGGAGGTTTAGCAGGGGACGAGCAGTACTTC
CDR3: CASSVGGLAGDEQYF

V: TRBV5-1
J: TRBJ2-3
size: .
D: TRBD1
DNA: TGCGCCAGCAGCTTCACAGGGGGAAGCGCAGATACGCAGTATTTT
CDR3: CASSFTGGSADTQYF

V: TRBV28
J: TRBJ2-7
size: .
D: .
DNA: TGTGCCAGCAGTTTTGGGACTTCGGGCTACGAGCAGTACTTC
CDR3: CASSFGTSGYEQYF

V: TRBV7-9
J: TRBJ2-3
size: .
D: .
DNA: TGTGCCAGCAGCTTAGAGGTCGGGAGTGATACGCAGTATTTT
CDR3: CASSLEVGSDTQYF

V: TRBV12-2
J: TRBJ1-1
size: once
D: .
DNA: TGTGCAAGTCGCTTAACGGGGACAGGGGAAGCTTTCTTT
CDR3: CASRLTGTGEAFF

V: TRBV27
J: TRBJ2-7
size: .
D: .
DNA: TGTGCCAGCAGTTTAGGACGTAGCTCCTACGAGCAGTACTTC
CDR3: CASSLGRSSYEQYF

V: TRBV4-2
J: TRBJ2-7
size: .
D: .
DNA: TGTGCCAGCAGCCAAGATTGGGGGGCAAGAGAGCAGTACTTC
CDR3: CASSQDWGAREQYF

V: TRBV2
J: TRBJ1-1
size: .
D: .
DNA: TGTGCCAGCAGTGATTTCCCGGGGCCTTTT
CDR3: CASSDFPGPF

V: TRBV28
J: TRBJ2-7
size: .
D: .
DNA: TGTGCCAGCAGGGCCCCGAGGCGGACGTTAAACGAGCAGTACTTC
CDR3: CASRAPRRTLNEQYF

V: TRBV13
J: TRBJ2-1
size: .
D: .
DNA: TGTGCCAGCAGCTTGTGGATAAGTACCTCGAATGAGCAGTTCTTC
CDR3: CASSLWISTSNEQFF

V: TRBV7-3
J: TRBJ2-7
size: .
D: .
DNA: TGTGCCAGCACCCCCGCGGAGGGCCTCTACGAGCAGTACTTC
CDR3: CASTPAEGLYEQYF

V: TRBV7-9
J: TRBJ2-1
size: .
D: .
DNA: TGTGCCAGCAGCTTAGGGGTGAGGGAGGTCCTTGATGAGCAGTTCTTC
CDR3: CASSLGVREVLDEQFF

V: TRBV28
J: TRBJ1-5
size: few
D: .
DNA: TGTGCCAGCAGTCCCCTCGAGCCCAATCAGCCCCAGCATTTT
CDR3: CASSPLEPNQPQHF

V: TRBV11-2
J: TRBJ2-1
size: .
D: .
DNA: TGTGCCAGCAGCTTAGATCGTGTTTTGCAGCTAGCATCCTACAATGAGCAGTTCTTC
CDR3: CASSLDRVLQLASYNEQFF

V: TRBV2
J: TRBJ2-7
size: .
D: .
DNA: TGTGCCAGCAGTGAAACAGAAAACACCTACGAGCAGTACTTC
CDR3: CASSETENTYEQYF

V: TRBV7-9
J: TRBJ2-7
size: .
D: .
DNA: TGTGCCAGCAGCTTAGTAGCCCGCTACGAGCAGTACTTC
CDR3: CASSLVARYEQYF

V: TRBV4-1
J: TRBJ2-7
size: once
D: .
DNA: TGCGCCAGCAGCCAGGACGTTATGAGTAGTCGCGAGCAGTACTTC
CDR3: CASSQDVMSSREQYF

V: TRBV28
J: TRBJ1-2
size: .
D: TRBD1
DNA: TGTGCCAGCAGTTTAGTTAGGACAGGGGACTTTAACTATGGCTACACCTTC
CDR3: CASSLVRTGDFNYGYTF